The 30 T cell receptor beta chains below come from one sample, sequenced in a study of cytomegalovirus exposure and HLA in healthy donors. PCR primers comprised 60 Vbeta and 13 Jbeta primers. Profiled with immunoSEQ multiplex PCR; TCRdb holds only in-frame clones, not every one. In the table there are about 170,000 clones, around 74% of which are singletons. Material: PBMCs. The receptors stem from a female donor in good health and CMV-seronegative.

The rearrangement joins TRBV7-9 to TRBJ2-7; 7 bases fit TRBD1. The germline CDR1 and CDR2 sequences are SEHNR and FQNEAQ (reference sequence). Trimming cost V 4 bases and J 5 bases; bases outside gene matches: 5. This CDR3 has 13 residues. CDR3 nucleotide sequence: TGTGCCAGCAGCTCTTACAGGGGCCACGAGCAGTACTTC. Its translation is CASSSYRGHEQYF.

The chain employs TRBV14 and TRBJ1-1; D remains unclear. Germline V lookup: CDR1 SGHDN, CDR2 FVKESK. Trimming pared 4 bases from V and 1 base from J, leaving 7 bases between. The CDR3 covers 13 residues. CDR3 sequence (DNA): TGTGCCAGCAGCCTTCAATGGAACACTGAAGCTTTCTTT. Residues: CASSLQWNTEAFF.

The genes are TRBV10-1 and TRBJ1-1; D unclear. The V and J ends lost 5 bases and 5 bases respectively, with 18 bases between them. The germline CDR1 and CDR2 sequences are WNHNN and SYGVQD (reference sequence). CDR3 size: 15 residues. CDR3 protein: CASSPSVTPGTEAFF. The DNA for the CDR3 is TGCGCCAGCAGTCCCAGCGTCACCCCCGGGACTGAAGCTTTCTTT.

The J gene is TRBJ2-5, the V gene TRBV29-1; D might be TRBD1 (5 bases). CDR1 SQVTM and CDR2 ANQGSEA come from the germline V gene. CDR3 size: 16 residues. Trimming removed 3 bases from V and 5 bases from J, with 22 bases in between. The CDR3 nucleotides read TGCAGCGTTGATTCAGGCATTGCTACTGCAGGGGAGACCCAGTACTTC. Its translation: CSVDSGIATAGETQYF.

V and J are TRBV13 and TRBJ2-5; 10 nucleotides align to TRBD1. The end of the DNA aligns better with TRBJ2-7, so the J call may be wrong. The CDR3 is 17 residues long. Per the germline V gene, CDR1 is PRHDT and CDR2 is FYEKMQ (reference sequence). CDR3 residues: CASSLSPTPGQGNEQYF. CDR3 bases: TGTGCCAGCAGCTTATCCCCTACACCGGGACAGGGGAACGAGCAGTACTTC.

This clone was counted between two and nine times. The chain couples TRBV7-2 to TRBJ2-5, with 9 bases that match TRBD2. CDR1 is SGHTA and CDR2 is FQGNSA in the germline V gene. The junction had 6 bases not matched to a gene; V was cut back by 2 bases and J by 2 bases. The CDR3 loop spans 16 amino acids. CDR3 loop: CASSLNSGGLQETQYF. CDR3 coding DNA: TGTGCCAGCAGCTTAAATAGCGGGGGATTACAAGAGACCCAGTACTTC.

The rearrangement links TRBV19 to TRBJ1-6, with a weak D call TRBD1 (5 bases). With 1 base removed from V and 7 bases from J, the gap between germline ends came to 8 bases. The CDR3 runs 14 residues. Germline values: CDR1 LNHDA, CDR2 SQIVND (reference sequence). CDR3 region: CASSIGGGNSPLHF. In DNA, the CDR3 is TGTGCCAGTAGTATAGGGGGGGGAAATTCACCCCTCCACTTT.

The J gene is TRBJ1-2, the V gene TRBV10-3, with D tentatively TRBD1 (5 bases). The V end lost 6 bases, the J end lost 0 bases, and 11 bases lay between the germline ends. Germline CDR1 reads ENHRY; CDR2 reads SYGVKD. The CDR3 contains 14 residues. CDR3 in amino acids: CAISRQSTNYGYTF. In DNA, the CDR3 is TGTGCCATCAGCCGACAGTCTACTAACTATGGCTACACCTTC.

This clone was seen a few times. V is TRBV5-4 and J is TRBJ1-6; 8 bases agree with TRBD1. J gave up 10 bases and V 3 bases, and 6 bases lay outside the gene matches. The V gene's germline CDR1 is SGHNT and CDR2 YYREEE (reference sequence). There are 14 residues in the CDR3. CDR3 loop: CASSSDRDSSPLHF. The DNA for the CDR3 is TGTGCCAGCAGCTCGGACAGGGACAGCTCACCCCTCCACTTT.

The chain has TRBV6-5 and TRBJ1-2, with 9 bases fitting TRBD1. Per the germline V gene, CDR1 is MNHEY and CDR2 is SVGAGI. This CDR3 is 15 amino acids long. V shed 7 bases and J 8 bases; nucleotides not matched to a gene: 14. The CDR3 sequence: CASNRDGTGFRGYTF. For the CDR3, the DNA is TGTGCCAGCAACCGAGACGGGACAGGGTTCCGGGGCTACACCTTC.

This clone was picked up one time. The chain links TRBV9 to TRBJ1-1, with a tentative D call TRBD1 (5 bases). Germline CDR1 is SGDLS and CDR2 is YYNGEE. Trimming cost V 2 bases and J 4 bases, with 12 bases left between them. The CDR3 contains 14 residues. The CDR3 reads CASSVRQLGTEAFF. CDR3 nucleotides: TGTGCCAGCAGCGTTCGACAGCTAGGCACTGAAGCTTTCTTT.

The J gene is TRBJ2-1, the V gene TRBV6-9; 14 bases fit TRBD2. Germline V gene lookup returns CDR1 MNHGY and CDR2 SVAAGI. Unmatched junction bases numbered 11, after V lost 5 bases and J lost 8 bases. This CDR3 contains 17 residues. The CDR3 is CASSPRGLAGEEYEQFF. The CDR3 nucleotides read TGTGCCAGCAGTCCCCGGGGACTAGCGGGAGAGGAATATGAGCAGTTCTTC.

Here the CDR3 reads CASTLQGMNTEAFF. CDR3 sequence (DNA): TGTGCCAGCACCCTACAGGGGATGAACACTGAAGCTTTCTTT. The rearrangement links TRBV6-5 to TRBJ1-1; 7 nucleotides line up with TRBD1. J lost 0 bases, V lost 7 bases, and 5 bases had no gene match. The germline V gene encodes CDR1 MNHEY and CDR2 SVGAGI. The CDR3 sequence is 14 residues long.

The sample holds a few counts of this clone. CDR3 region: CASSRGLAGVNEQFF. In DNA form, the CDR3 reads TGCGCCAGCAGCCGGGGGCTAGCGGGAGTAAATGAGCAGTTCTTC. The genes are TRBV4-1 and TRBJ2-1; 10 bases map to TRBD2. Germline V gene data show CDR1 as MGHRA and CDR2 as YSYEKL. This CDR3 comprises 15 residues. Trimming cost V 4 bases and J 7 bases; bases outside gene matches: 7.

This chain uses TRBV9 with TRBJ2-2, with 8 bases fitting TRBD2. The V and J ends lost 0 bases and 1 base, in that order; junction bases with no gene match: 2. The germline V gene has CDR1 SGDLS and CDR2 YYNGEE. This CDR3 spans 16 amino acids. The chain's CDR3 is CASSVVGGENTGELFF. In DNA form, the CDR3 reads TGTGCCAGCAGCGTAGTCGGGGGGGAGAACACCGGGGAGCTGTTTTTT.

The chain carries TRBV6-5 and TRBJ2-1; D gene uncertain. V lost 3 bases to trimming and J lost 4 bases, with 13 bases between them. This CDR3 has 15 residues. From germline, CDR1 is MNHEY and CDR2 SVGAGI. The CDR3 here is CASSYHHRGYNEQFF. The CDR3 region has the DNA TGTGCCAGCAGTTATCACCATAGAGGTTACAATGAGCAGTTCTTC.

This chain connects TRBV9 to TRBJ2-1, with D tentatively TRBD2 (7 bases). The germline CDR1 and CDR2 sequences are SGDLS and YYNGEE. CDR3 length: 13 residues. Trimming stripped 2 bases from V and 9 bases from J, with 12 bases between. The CDR3 spells CASSVGAGVEQFF. CDR3 in DNA: TGTGCCAGCAGCGTGGGGGCGGGGGTTGAGCAGTTCTTC.

This clone was counted between two and nine times. The chain combines TRBV18 with TRBJ1-3; D uncertain. V was clipped by 2 bases and J by 0 bases, with 14 bases between them. This CDR3 comprises 17 residues. The V gene's germline CDR1 is KGHSH and CDR2 LQKENI. The CDR3 loop is CASSPSGGQSSGNTIYF. CDR3 bases: TGTGCCAGCTCACCATCCGGAGGGCAAAGCTCTGGAAACACCATATATTTT.

V usage is TRBV4-3 and J usage is TRBJ1-1; 7 bases align to TRBD1. Germline CDR1 is LGHNA and CDR2 is YSLEER. With V trimmed by 1 base and J by 3 bases, 5 bases remained unmatched. This CDR3 has 15 amino acids. CDR3 DNA: TGCGCCAGCAGCCAAGTGGCAGGGGGAGACACTGAAGCTTTCTTT. Its translation is CASSQVAGGDTEAFF.

This chain joins TRBV7-2 and TRBJ2-5; 11 bases fit TRBD2. V dropped 1 base and J dropped 5; count of bases not matched to a gene: 6. Germline assignment: CDR1 SGHTA and CDR2 FQGNSA. This CDR3 spans 16 amino acids. The CDR3: CASSLGPSGGRETQYF. CDR3 nucleotides: TGTGCCAGCAGCTTAGGCCCTAGCGGGGGGCGGGAGACCCAGTACTTC. Filled out from reference TRBV7-2 and TRBJ2-5, the complete variable domain reads GAGVSQSPSNKVTEKGKDVELRCDPISGHTALYWYRQSLGQGLEFLIYFQGNSAPDKSGLPSDRFSAERTGGSVSTLTIQRTQQEDSAVYLCASSLGPSGGRETQYFGPGTRLLVL.

The rearrangement uses TRBV7-3 and TRBJ2-7, with 7 bases that match TRBD1. The CDR3 spans 15 residues. V gave up 4 bases and J gave up 5 bases; unmatched junction bases: 11. The V gene's germline CDR1 is SGHTA and CDR2 FQGTGA. CDR3 sequence (DNA): TGTGCCAGCAGCTCTGGACAGGCGGCCTGGGACGAGCAGTACTTC. It codes for CASSSGQAAWDEQYF.

This clone was recorded only once. The gene calls are TRBV10-3 and TRBJ1-2; 8 bases map to TRBD1. The CDR3 contains 16 residues. CDR1 and CDR2 (germline): ENHRY, SYGVKD. The trim removed 4 bases at V and 5 bases at J, leaving 12 bases unmatched. CDR3: CAISAGTGLSGYGYTF. DNA of the CDR3: TGTGCCATCAGTGCCGGGACAGGTCTTTCCGGGTATGGCTACACCTTC.

V usage is TRBV5-1 and J usage is TRBJ1-1; 7 bases are a match to TRBD1. Trimming cost V 4 bases and J 2 bases; bases outside gene matches: 5. The CDR3 loop spans 14 amino acids. CDR1 SGHRS and CDR2 YFSETQ come from the germline V gene. CDR3 residues: CASSPGQINTEAFF. The CDR3, as DNA: TGCGCCAGCAGCCCGGGACAGATAAACACTGAAGCTTTCTTT.

This clone was detected only a few times. The chain is built from TRBV4-1 and TRBJ2-1; D is undetermined. The germline V gene has CDR1 MGHRA and CDR2 YSYEKL. CDR3 length: 13 residues. The germline V and J ends were trimmed by 1 base and 5 bases, with 6 bases remaining between them. CDR3 coding DNA: TGCGCCAGCAGCCAAGCGGGTGACAATGAGCAGTTCTTC. This gives the protein CASSQAGDNEQFF.

V and J are TRBV19 and TRBJ1-1, with a tentative D call TRBD1 (5 bases). V was clipped by 3 bases and J by 5 bases, with 13 bases between them. The CDR3 totals 14 residues. Germline CDR1 and CDR2: LNHDA and SQIVND (reference sequence). CDR3 in DNA: TGTGCCAGTAGTATGCAGGGAATGGTAACTGAAGCTTTCTTT. The encoded protein is CASSMQGMVTEAFF. The variable domain in full, completed from reference TRBV19 and TRBJ1-1, reads DGGITQSPKYLFRKEGQNVTLSCEQNLNHDAMYWYRQDPGQGLRLIYYSQIVNDFQKGDIAEGYSVSREKKESFPLTVTSAQKNPTAFYLCASSMQGMVTEAFFGQGTRLTVV.

The chain joins TRBV28 to TRBJ1-1, with D perhaps matching TRBD1 (5 bases). Deletions cut 4 bases from V and 6 bases from J, with 15 bases between. The CDR3 is 14 residues long. CDR1 MDHEN and CDR2 SYDVKM come from the germline V gene. DNA for the CDR3: TGTGCCAGCAGTTCCCCACCGGGGGAGCCTGAAGCTTTCTTT. This encodes CASSSPPGEPEAFF.

The chain links TRBV16 to TRBJ1-5; perhaps TRBD1 as D (6 bases). The CDR3 has 15 residues. Germline V lookup: CDR1 KGHSY, CDR2 FQNENV. Trimming shortened V by 0 bases and J by 4 bases, and 10 bases separated the two germline ends. CDR3 region: CASSQSRQGNQPQHF. The CDR3, as DNA: TGTGCCAGCAGCCAATCTAGGCAGGGGAATCAGCCCCAGCATTTT.

The CDR3 loop reads CASTSVGTGGYEQYF. The CDR3 coding sequence is TGTGCCAGCACTTCAGTAGGGACAGGGGGCTACGAGCAGTACTTC. This chain links TRBV28 with TRBJ2-7; TRBD1 aligns across 11 bases. Trimming cost V 7 bases and J 3 bases; bases outside gene matches: 8. Germline loops: CDR1 MDHEN, CDR2 SYDVKM. The CDR3 length is 15 residues.

This clone has a handful of counts. The V call is TRBV4-1, the J call TRBJ2-5, with D hard to call. V lost 0 bases and J lost 11, with 13 bases in between. The CDR3 is 13 residues long. In germline, CDR1 is MGHRA, CDR2 YSYEKL. The CDR3 DNA reads TGCGCCAGCAGCCAAGATGAGCCAAGTAGACAGTACTTC. It yields the protein CASSQDEPSRQYF.

This clone was found a few times. The J gene is TRBJ2-7, the V gene TRBV6-4, with 9 bases that match TRBD1. Losses at the gene ends were 5 bases for V and 4 bases for J; bases not matched to a gene: 9. Germline V lookup: CDR1 MRHNA, CDR2 SNTAGT. The CDR3 length is 15 residues. CDR3 bases: TGTGCCAGCAGTAGGGGACAGGGCCCCTCATACGAGCAGTACTTC. This encodes CASSRGQGPSYEQYF.